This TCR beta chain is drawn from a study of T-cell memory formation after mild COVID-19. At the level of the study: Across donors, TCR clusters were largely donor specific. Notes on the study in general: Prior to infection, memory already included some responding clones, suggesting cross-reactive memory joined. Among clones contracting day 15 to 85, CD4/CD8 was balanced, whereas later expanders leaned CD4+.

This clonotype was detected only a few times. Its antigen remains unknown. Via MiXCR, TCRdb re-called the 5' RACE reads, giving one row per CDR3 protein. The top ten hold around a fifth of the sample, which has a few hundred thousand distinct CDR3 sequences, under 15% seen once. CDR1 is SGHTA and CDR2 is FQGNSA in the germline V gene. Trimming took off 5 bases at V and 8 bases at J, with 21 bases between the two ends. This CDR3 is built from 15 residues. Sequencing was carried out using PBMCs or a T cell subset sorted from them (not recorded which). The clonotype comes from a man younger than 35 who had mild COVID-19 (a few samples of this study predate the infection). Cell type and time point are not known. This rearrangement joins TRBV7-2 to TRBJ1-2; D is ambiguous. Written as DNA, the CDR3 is TGTGCCAGCAGCCTCGGGAGGGATCCACTATGGGGCTACACCTTC. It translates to CASSLGRDPLWGYTF.